The 21 T cell receptor beta chains listed next were all sequenced from one sample in a study of cytomegalovirus exposure and HLA in healthy donors. PCR involved 60 Vbeta and 13 Jbeta primers. Data came from immunoSEQ multiplex PCR; TCRdb stores just in-frame clones and leaves some out. This table has about 60,000 clones, approximately 63% appearing once. The sample consisted of PBMCs. The receptors stem from a woman aged 60-75 years in good health and CMV-seropositive.

The gene calls are TRBV27 and TRBJ2-7; a possible D gene is TRBD2 (5 bases). Germline CDR1 is MNHEY and CDR2 is SMNVEV (reference sequence). The CDR3 loop spans 13 amino acids. Trimming pared 8 bases from V and 3 bases from J, leaving 14 bases between. The CDR3: CASGGSGDYEQYF. The CDR3 nucleotides are TGTGCCAGCGGTGGGTCCGGGGACTACGAGCAGTACTTC.

V is TRBV5-1 and J is TRBJ2-5, with D perhaps TRBD1 (8 bases). The CDR3 contains 15 residues. Trimming removed 4 bases at V and 1 base at J, with 14 bases between. Germline V gene data show CDR1 as SGHRS and CDR2 as YFSETQ. CDR3 DNA sequence: TGCGCCAGCAGCGGGGGGGACAGGATCCAAGAGACCCAGTACTTC. It is translated as CASSGGDRIQETQYF.

V and J are TRBV7-2 and TRBJ1-2; TRBD1 might be the D (5 bases). Trimming took off 1 base at V and 14 bases at J, with 20 bases between the two ends. CDR1 is SGHTA, CDR2 FQGNSA, per germline. This CDR3 spans 14 amino acids. The CDR3 DNA follows: TGTGCCAGCAGCTTAGGGGGGACTGCCCGGGCTGGGACCTTC. It translates to CASSLGGTARAGTF.

The sample holds one count of this clone. This CDR3 is CASSPEPIVEIGYTF. For the CDR3, the DNA is TGCGCCAGCAGCCCTGAACCCATTGTTGAGATAGGCTACACCTTC. The J gene is TRBJ1-2, the V gene TRBV5-1; D unresolved. Germline V gives CDR1 SGHRS, CDR2 YFSETQ. V gave up 4 bases and J gave up 8 bases, with 21 bases separating them. This CDR3 has 15 amino acids.

CDR3 DNA sequence: TGTGCCAGCAGCGGGGTCTCAGGGGTGGGTGAAGCTTTCTTT. Translating it yields CASSGVSGVGEAFF. The rearrangement joins TRBV9 to TRBJ1-1; the D gene is possibly TRBD1 (6 bases). Germline CDR1 and CDR2: SGDLS and YYNGEE. CDR3 length equals 14 residues. Trimming removed 3 bases at V and 7 bases at J, with 16 bases between.

For this clone: At one of its ends the junction is not consistent with the germline gene, which may arise from a read error. The rearrangement joins TRBV7-9 to TRBJ1-2, with D possibly being TRBD1 (5 bases). Germline-derived CDR1 and CDR2 are SEHNR and FQNEAQ (reference sequence). There are 12 residues in the CDR3. The CDR3 DNA follows: TGTTCCAGCAGCTTCGCGGGACCTGGCTACACCTTC. This gives the protein CSSSFAGPGYTF. The variable domain in full, completed from reference TRBV7-9 and TRBJ1-2, reads DTGVSQNPRHKITKRGQNVTFRCDPISEHNRLYWYRQTLGQGPEFLTYFQNEAQLEKSRLLSDRFSAERPKGSFSTLEIQRTEQGDSAMYLCSSSFAGPGYTFGSGTRLTVV.

This chain connects TRBV28 to TRBJ1-1, with D possibly matching TRBD1 (5 bases). Germline CDR1 and CDR2: MDHEN and SYDVKM. Trimming took off 1 base at V and 5 bases at J, with 5 bases between the two ends. The length of the CDR3 is 12 residues. CDR3 DNA sequence: TGTGCCAGCAGTTTATCAGGGACTGAAGCTTTCTTT. Its translation: CASSLSGTEAFF.

The rearrangement uses TRBV6-5 and TRBJ2-3; D not resolved. The CDR3 covers 14 residues. Trimming left V 2 bases short and J 2 bases short, with 8 bases between. From germline, CDR1 is MNHEY and CDR2 SVGAGI. CDR3 bases: TGTGCCAGCAGTTACAACAGAAACACAGATACGCAGTATTTT. Protein product: CASSYNRNTDTQYF.

V gene TRBV6-5 combines with J gene TRBJ2-7; D is unresolved. CDR1 MNHEY and CDR2 SVGAGI come from the germline V gene. The CDR3 runs 14 residues. The ends were cut back, 2 bases at V and 3 bases at J, with 11 bases in the middle. CDR3 in amino acids: CASSYGWLNYEQYF. The CDR3 DNA is TGTGCCAGCAGTTACGGTTGGCTTAACTACGAGCAGTACTTC.

The chain has TRBV6-6 and TRBJ1-2; 9 bases are a match to TRBD1. The germline V gene has CDR1 MNHNY and CDR2 SVGAGI (reference sequence). This CDR3 is built from 13 residues. V dropped 5 bases and J dropped 6; count of bases not matched to a gene: 4. This CDR3 reads CASSRGTGNGYTF. CDR3 DNA: TGTGCCAGCAGTAGGGGGACAGGGAATGGCTACACCTTC.

This chain connects TRBV11-2 to TRBJ2-3; 8 bases are shared with TRBD2. This CDR3 has 16 residues. Unmatched junction bases numbered 7, after V lost 2 bases and J lost 3 bases. Germline V gene lookup returns CDR1 SGHAT and CDR2 FQNNGV. DNA of the CDR3: TGTGCCAGCAGCTTATGGTTCGGGGGGGTAACAGATACGCAGTATTTT. Protein product: CASSLWFGGVTDTQYF.

J is TRBJ1-1 and V is TRBV7-9, with D possibly TRBD1 on 6 matching bases. Trimming took off 3 bases at V and 5 bases at J, with 10 bases between the two ends. This CDR3 has 13 residues. The germline CDR1 and CDR2 sequences are SEHNR and FQNEAQ (reference sequence). The DNA of the CDR3 is TGTGCCAGCAGCTTTTCAGGGGAGACTGAAGCTTTCTTT. Amino acids: CASSFSGETEAFF.

This chain uses TRBV15 with TRBJ2-5; unclear D gene. Judging by the DNA end, TRBJ2-7 fits better; the J call may be wrong. This CDR3 is 13 amino acids long. Germline V gene lookup returns CDR1 LNHNV and CDR2 YYDKDF (reference sequence). The CDR3 nucleotides are TGTGCCACCAGCAGAGATGCGCGCTACGAGCAGTACTTC. Residues: CATSRDARYEQYF.

The genes are TRBV6-4 and TRBJ1-1; TRBD1 is a possible D gene (6 bases). The germline gives CDR1 MRHNA, CDR2 SNTAGT. The CDR3 is made up of 13 amino acids. V lost 3 bases to trimming and J lost 4 bases, with 9 bases between them. CDR3 residues: CASSEGRGTEAFF. The CDR3 region has the DNA TGTGCCAGCAGTGAAGGCAGGGGCACTGAAGCTTTCTTT.

The V gene is TRBV6-1, the J gene TRBJ1-3; 8 positions match TRBD1. Losses at the gene ends were 6 bases for V and 6 bases for J; bases not matched to a gene: 10. CDR1 is MNHNS, CDR2 SASEGT, per germline. The CDR3 loop spans 15 amino acids. The CDR3 is CASRKMQGAENTIYF. The CDR3 DNA reads TGTGCCAGCAGGAAAATGCAGGGGGCCGAAAACACCATATATTTT.

The genes are TRBV18 and TRBJ1-2, with D possibly matching TRBD1 (6 bases). The V and J ends lost 3 bases and 4 bases respectively, with 15 bases between them. This CDR3 spans 15 amino acids. Germline V gene sequence: CDR1 KGHSH, CDR2 LQKENI. The CDR3 loop reads CASSPGHLRLYGYTF. The CDR3 nucleotides read TGTGCCAGCTCACCGGGACATCTTCGCCTCTATGGCTACACCTTC.

This clone was recorded only once. Germline is not matched at one junction end, which may reflect a read error. This sequence joins TRBV7-9 and TRBJ1-1, with D unresolved. This CDR3 is built from 15 residues. Germline CDR1 reads SEHNR; CDR2 reads FQNEAQ (reference sequence). CDR3 region: CTSSLSTGYNTEAFF. The CDR3 DNA is TGTACCAGCAGCTTATCGACGGGGTACAACACTGAAGCTTTCTTT.

This clone was recorded a few times. The rearrangement joins TRBV19 to TRBJ2-5, with a weak D call TRBD2 (6 bases). The length of the CDR3 is 14 residues. Germline CDR1 reads LNHDA; CDR2 reads SQIVND (reference sequence). V lost 1 base and J lost 2, with 8 bases in between. CDR3 amino acids: CASSIGRGQETQYF. CDR3 bases: TGTGCCAGTAGTATAGGGCGGGGACAAGAGACCCAGTACTTC.

The V call is TRBV10-3, the J call TRBJ1-4; 7 nucleotides match TRBD1. CDR3 length equals 13 residues. V gave up 8 bases and J gave up 4 bases; unmatched junction bases: 4. CDR1 and CDR2 from the germline V gene are ENHRY and SYGVKD. The CDR3 DNA reads TGTGCCATCCAACAGGGGCTTAATGAAAAACTGTTTTTT. Translating it yields CAIQQGLNEKLFF.

The V call is TRBV6-5, the J call TRBJ1-3; a weak D match, TRBD1 (5 bases). In germline, CDR1 is MNHEY, CDR2 SVGAGI. CDR3 length: 16 amino acids. Trimming shortened V by 0 bases and J by 3 bases, and 12 bases separated the two germline ends. The CDR3 reads CASSYSRQGGGNTIYF. The CDR3 bases are TGTGCCAGCAGTTACTCGAGGCAGGGCGGTGGAAACACCATATATTTT.

A note on this clone: A junction end diverges from the germline sequence, so it may reflect a read error. The rearrangement uses TRBV7-7 and TRBJ1-1, with D possibly matching TRBD1 (5 bases). This CDR3 spans 16 amino acids. CDR1 is SSHAT and CDR2 is FNYEAQ in the germline V gene (reference sequence). The CDR3 region is CASSSTHPGMNTEAFF. CDR3 nucleotide sequence: TGTGCTAGCAGCTCAACCCACCCAGGGATGAACACTGAAGCTTTCTTT.